Following are 10 T cell receptor beta chains from one sample sequenced in a study of cytomegalovirus exposure and HLA in healthy donors. Assay: immunoSEQ multiplex PCR; the TCRdb copy retains only in-frame clones and omits some. The sample lists around 63,000 clones, approximately 95% occurring once. Specimen: PBMCs. These receptors were taken from a woman younger than 35 in good health and CMV-seronegative.

In nucleotides, the CDR3 is TGTGCCAGCAGCCGCCAAGTTGTACTAGCGGGGGGGTATGACACCGGGGAGCTGTTTTTT. This gives the protein CASSRQVVLAGGYDTGELFF. The genes are TRBV4-2 and TRBJ2-2, with 13 positions matching TRBD2. CDR3 length: 20 amino acids. CDR1 and CDR2 (germline): LGHNA, YNFKEQ. V shed 4 bases, J shed 3 bases, and the junction held 14 bases outside the gene matches.

This chain joins TRBV11-2 and TRBJ2-1, with TRBD2 identical over 11 bases. V was pared by 2 bases and J by 10 bases, with 16 bases of the junction left unmatched. Germline values: CDR1 SGHAT, CDR2 FQNNGV. The CDR3 is made up of 18 amino acids. The CDR3 here is CASSLSLVAGGNQGEQFF. CDR3 in DNA: TGTGCCAGCAGCTTATCGTTGGTAGCGGGGGGGAACCAGGGGGAGCAGTTCTTC.

The gene calls are TRBV7-2 and TRBJ2-3, with D perhaps matching TRBD2 (7 bases). Germline lookup yields CDR1 SGHTA and CDR2 FQGNSA. This CDR3 spans 16 amino acids. V was clipped by 5 bases and J by 2 bases, with 17 bases between them. CDR3 in amino acids: CASSRGARGNTDTQYF. DNA for the CDR3: TGTGCCAGCAGCCGGGGGGCTAGGGGGAACACAGATACGCAGTATTTT.

The chain employs TRBV11-3 and TRBJ2-1; 8 bases match TRBD2. The CDR3 consists of 15 residues. The ends lost 8 bases at V and 4 bases at J; junction bases unmatched: 10. Germline V gives CDR1 SGHNT, CDR2 YENEEA. CDR3 sequence: CASAAGGGRYNEQFF. In nucleotides, the CDR3 is TGTGCCAGCGCGGCGGGGGGCGGGAGGTACAATGAGCAGTTCTTC.

This clone appeared once. The chain carries TRBV5-1 and TRBJ1-2; 8 nucleotides match TRBD1. CDR3 length: 13 amino acids. The ends lost 0 bases at V and 6 bases at J; junction bases unmatched: 1. The germline CDR1 and CDR2 sequences are SGHRS and YFSETQ. CDR3 bases: TGCGCCAGCAGCTTGGTACAGGGGGATGGCTACACCTTC. As protein: CASSLVQGDGYTF.

This clone was seen a single time. V usage is TRBV2 and J usage is TRBJ2-7, with D possibly matching TRBD2 (6 bases). The CDR3 covers 14 residues. Trimming stripped 3 bases from V and 2 bases from J, with 11 bases between. Germline V gene lookup returns CDR1 SNHLY and CDR2 FYNNEI. Here the CDR3 DNA reads TGTGCCAGCAGTGACGGCGGGGCGGCCTACGAGCAGTACTTC. It codes for CASSDGGAAYEQYF.

The chain carries TRBV5-4 and TRBJ1-1; D perhaps matches TRBD1 (5 bases). Germline V lookup: CDR1 SGHNT, CDR2 YYREEE (reference sequence). Trimming removed 0 bases from V and 1 base from J, with 7 bases in between. The CDR3 runs to 14 residues. Written as DNA, the CDR3 is TGTGCCAGCAGCTTGGAACAGGCGAACACTGAAGCTTTCTTT. Translating it yields CASSLEQANTEAFF. Full variable domain (remainder filled in from reference TRBV5-4 and TRBJ1-1): ETGVTQSPTHLIKTRGQQVTLRCSSQSGHNTVSWYQQALGQGPQFIFQYYREEENGRGNFPPRFSGLQFPNYSSELNVNALELDDSALYLCASSLEQANTEAFFGQGTRLTVV.

The chain couples TRBV11-3 to TRBJ2-1; maybe TRBD2 (6 bases). The V end was cut by 5 bases, the J end by 0 bases, with 14 bases between. The CDR3 extends over 16 amino acids. Germline V CDR1 and CDR2: SGHNT, YENEEA. The CDR3 sequence: CASSPRDSRSYNEQFF. The DNA of the CDR3 is TGTGCCAGCAGCCCCCGGGACTCCCGCTCCTACAATGAGCAGTTCTTC.

In nucleotides, the CDR3 is TGTGCCAGCAGTGTGGGGAGGGGAGGTGAAAAACTGTTTTTT. Encoded protein: CASSVGRGGEKLFF. This rearrangement joins TRBV2 to TRBJ1-4; a possible D gene is TRBD1 (5 bases). Trimming took 4 bases from V and 7 from J, leaving 13 bases between them. The germline CDR1 and CDR2 sequences are SNHLY and FYNNEI. There are 14 residues in the CDR3.

The chain recombines TRBV6-5 with TRBJ1-5, with TRBD1 identical over 7 bases. There are 13 residues in the CDR3. Germline CDR1 reads MNHEY; CDR2 reads SVGAGI. Trimming removed 2 bases from V and 6 bases from J; junction bases left unmatched: 1. CDR3 in amino acids: CASSYQGGQPQHF. The CDR3 DNA reads as TGTGCCAGCAGTTACCAGGGGGGTCAGCCCCAGCATTTT.